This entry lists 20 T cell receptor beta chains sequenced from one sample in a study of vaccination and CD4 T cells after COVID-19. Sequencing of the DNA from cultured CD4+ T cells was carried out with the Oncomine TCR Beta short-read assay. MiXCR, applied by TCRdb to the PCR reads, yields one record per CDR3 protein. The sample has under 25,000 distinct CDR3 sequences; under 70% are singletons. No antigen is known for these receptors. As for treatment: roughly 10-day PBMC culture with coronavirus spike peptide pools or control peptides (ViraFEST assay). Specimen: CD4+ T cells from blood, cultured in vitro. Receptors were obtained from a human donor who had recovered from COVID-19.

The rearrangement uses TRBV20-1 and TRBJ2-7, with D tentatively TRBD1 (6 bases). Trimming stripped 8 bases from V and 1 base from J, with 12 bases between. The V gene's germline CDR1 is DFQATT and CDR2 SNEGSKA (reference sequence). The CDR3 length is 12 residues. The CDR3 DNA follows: TGCAGTCCGAAGACAGGATCCTACGAGCAGTACTTC. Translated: CSPKTGSYEQYF.

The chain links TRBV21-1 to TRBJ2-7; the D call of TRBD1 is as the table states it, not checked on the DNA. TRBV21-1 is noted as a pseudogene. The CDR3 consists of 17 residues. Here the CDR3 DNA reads TGTGCCAGCAGCAAGAAAAGGGAAAGACAGGGGAGCTACGAGCAGTACTTC. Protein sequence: CASSKKRERQGSYEQYF.

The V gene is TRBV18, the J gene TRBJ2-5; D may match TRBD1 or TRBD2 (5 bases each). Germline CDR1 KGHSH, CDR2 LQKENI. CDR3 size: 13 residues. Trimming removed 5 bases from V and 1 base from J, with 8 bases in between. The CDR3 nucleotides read TGTGCCAGCTCAGGGGGTCTCCAAGAGACCCAGTACTTC. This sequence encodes CASSGGLQETQYF. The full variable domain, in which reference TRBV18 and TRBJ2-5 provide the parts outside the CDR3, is NAGVMQNPRHLVRRRGQEARLRCSPMKGHSHVYWYRQLPEEGLKFMVYLQKENIIDESGMPKERFSAEFPKEGPSILRIQQVVRGDSAAYFCASSGGLQETQYFGPGTRLLVL.

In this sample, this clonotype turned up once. The CDR3 loop reads CASRNGVNTEAFF. The CDR3, as DNA: TGTGCCAGCAGAAACGGGGTGAACACTGAAGCTTTCTTT. The genes are TRBV28 and TRBJ1-1; no definite D call. The germline V gene encodes CDR1 MDHEN and CDR2 SYDVKM. The V end lost 6 bases, the J end lost 0 bases, and 8 bases lay between the germline ends. This CDR3 region has 13 residues. Drawing the rest from reference TRBV28 and TRBJ1-1, the complete variable domain is DVKVTQSSRYLVKRTGEKVFLECVQDMDHENMFWYRQDPGLGLRLIYFSYDVKMKEKGDIPEGYSVSREKKERFSLILESASTNQTSMYLCASRNGVNTEAFFGQGTRLTVV.

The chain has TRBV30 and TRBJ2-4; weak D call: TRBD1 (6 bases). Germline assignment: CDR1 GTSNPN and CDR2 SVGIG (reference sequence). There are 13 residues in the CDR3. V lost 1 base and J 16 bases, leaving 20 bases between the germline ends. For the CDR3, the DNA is TGTGCCTGGAGTGCGGTATTGGGGGCTCATGATTACTTC. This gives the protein CAWSAVLGAHDYF.

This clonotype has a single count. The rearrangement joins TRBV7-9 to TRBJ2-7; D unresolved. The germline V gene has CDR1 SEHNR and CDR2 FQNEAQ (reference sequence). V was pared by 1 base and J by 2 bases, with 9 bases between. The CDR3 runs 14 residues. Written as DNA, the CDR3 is TGTGCCAGCAGCTTAGGACCGAGGCCCTACGAGCAGTACTTC. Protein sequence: CASSLGPRPYEQYF.

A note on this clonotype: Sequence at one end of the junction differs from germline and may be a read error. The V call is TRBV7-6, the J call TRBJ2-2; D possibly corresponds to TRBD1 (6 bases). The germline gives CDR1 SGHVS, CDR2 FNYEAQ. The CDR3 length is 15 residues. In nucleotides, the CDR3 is TGTGCTAGCAGCCGGGACAAACTAAACACCGGGGAGCTGTTTTTT. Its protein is CASSRDKLNTGELFF.

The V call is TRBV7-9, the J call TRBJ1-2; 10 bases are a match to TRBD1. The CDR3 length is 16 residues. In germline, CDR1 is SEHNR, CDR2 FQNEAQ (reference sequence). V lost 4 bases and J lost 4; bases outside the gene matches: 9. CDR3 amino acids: CASSSPGQGNSYGYTF. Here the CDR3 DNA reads TGTGCCAGCAGCTCACCGGGACAGGGGAACAGCTATGGCTACACCTTC.

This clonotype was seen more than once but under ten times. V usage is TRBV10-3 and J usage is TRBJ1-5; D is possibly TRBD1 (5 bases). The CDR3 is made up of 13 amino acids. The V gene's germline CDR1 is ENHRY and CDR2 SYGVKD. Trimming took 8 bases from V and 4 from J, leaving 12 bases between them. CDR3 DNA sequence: TGTGCCATCCGCAGAGGGGCAAATCAGCCCCAGCATTTT. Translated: CAIRRGANQPQHF.

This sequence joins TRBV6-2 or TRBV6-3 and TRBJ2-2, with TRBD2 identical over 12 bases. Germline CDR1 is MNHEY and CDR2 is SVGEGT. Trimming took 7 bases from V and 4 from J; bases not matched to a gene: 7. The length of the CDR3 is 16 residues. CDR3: CASNRLAGAVTGELFF. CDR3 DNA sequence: TGTGCCAGCAATAGACTAGCGGGAGCAGTCACCGGGGAGCTGTTTTTT.

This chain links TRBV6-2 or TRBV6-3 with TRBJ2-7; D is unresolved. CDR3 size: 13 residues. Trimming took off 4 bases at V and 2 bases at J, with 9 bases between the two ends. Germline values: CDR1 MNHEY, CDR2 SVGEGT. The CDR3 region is CASSWGPTYEQYF. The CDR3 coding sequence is TGTGCCAGCAGTTGGGGTCCAACCTACGAGCAGTACTTC.

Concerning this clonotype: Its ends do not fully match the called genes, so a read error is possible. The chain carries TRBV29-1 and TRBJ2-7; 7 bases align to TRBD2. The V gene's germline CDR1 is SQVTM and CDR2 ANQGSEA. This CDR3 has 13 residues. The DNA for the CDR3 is TGCAACGTTGTTCGGGGGGTGGCTTACGAGCAGTACTTC. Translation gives CNVVRGVAYEQYF.

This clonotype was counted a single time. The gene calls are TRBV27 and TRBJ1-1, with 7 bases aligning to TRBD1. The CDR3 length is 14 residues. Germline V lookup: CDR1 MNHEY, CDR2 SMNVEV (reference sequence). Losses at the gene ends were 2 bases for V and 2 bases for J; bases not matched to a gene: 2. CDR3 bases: TGTGCCAGCAGTTTAGGGACAGCAAACACTGAAGCTTTCTTT. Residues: CASSLGTANTEAFF.

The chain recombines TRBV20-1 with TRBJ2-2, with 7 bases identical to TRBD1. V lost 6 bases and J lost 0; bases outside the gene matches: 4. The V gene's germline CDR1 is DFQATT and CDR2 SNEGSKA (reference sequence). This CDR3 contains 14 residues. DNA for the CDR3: TGCAGTGCCCCCGGGACAGCGAACACCGGGGAGCTGTTTTTT. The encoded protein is CSAPGTANTGELFF.

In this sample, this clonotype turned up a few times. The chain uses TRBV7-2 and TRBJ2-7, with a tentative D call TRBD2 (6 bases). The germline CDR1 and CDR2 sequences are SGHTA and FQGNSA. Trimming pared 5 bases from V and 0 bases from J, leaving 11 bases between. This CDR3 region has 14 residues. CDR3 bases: TGTGCCAGCAGCCCGACTAGGAGCTCCTACGAGCAGTACTTC. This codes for CASSPTRSSYEQYF.

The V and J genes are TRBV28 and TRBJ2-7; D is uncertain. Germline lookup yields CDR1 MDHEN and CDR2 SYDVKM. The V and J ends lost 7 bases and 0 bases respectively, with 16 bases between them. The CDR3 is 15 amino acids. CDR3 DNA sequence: TGTGCCAGCACCCCCGCCGGGCTCCGCTCCTACGAGCAGTACTTC. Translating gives CASTPAGLRSYEQYF.

The DNA of the CDR3 is TGTGCCAGCACTCCGGGGAGGGTCGAGGACTCACCCCTCCACTTT. Translation: CASTPGRVEDSPLHF. The J gene is TRBJ1-6, the V gene TRBV27; the D is unclear. CDR1 is MNHEY and CDR2 is SMNVEV in the germline V gene (reference sequence). This CDR3 has 15 amino acids. The V gene lost 7 bases and the J gene lost 10 bases, with 20 bases spanning the gap.

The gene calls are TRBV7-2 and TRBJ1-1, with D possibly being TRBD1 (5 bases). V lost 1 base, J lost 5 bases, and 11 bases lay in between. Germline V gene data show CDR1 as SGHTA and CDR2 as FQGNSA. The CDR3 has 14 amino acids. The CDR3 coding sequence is TGTGCCAGCAGCTTAGGGCGCGGGGGGACTGAAGCTTTCTTT. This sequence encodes CASSLGRGGTEAFF.

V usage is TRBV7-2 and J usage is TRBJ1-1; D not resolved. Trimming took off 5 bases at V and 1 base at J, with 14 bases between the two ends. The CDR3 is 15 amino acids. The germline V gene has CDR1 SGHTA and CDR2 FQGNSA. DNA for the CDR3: TGTGCCAGCAGCCCCCGAAGCGCGCCGAACACTGAAGCTTTCTTT. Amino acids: CASSPRSAPNTEAFF.

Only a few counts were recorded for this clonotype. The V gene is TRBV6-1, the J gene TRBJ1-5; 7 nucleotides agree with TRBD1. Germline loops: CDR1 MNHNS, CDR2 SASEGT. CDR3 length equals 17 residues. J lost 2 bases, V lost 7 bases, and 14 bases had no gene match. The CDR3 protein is CASNYGETGSRNQPQHF. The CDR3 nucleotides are TGTGCCAGCAACTACGGAGAGACAGGGTCTCGCAATCAGCCCCAGCATTTT.